One sample yielded the 12 T cell receptor beta chains listed below, sequenced in a study of blood T cell repertoires in COVID-19. Only in-frame clones appear in the TCRdb table, and some are missing; sequencing was by immunoSEQ multiplex PCR. The sample has roughly 100,000 clones; approximately 84% are singletons. The sequencing sample was made of peripheral blood. All receptors come from a human donor in a cohort sampled during active COVID-19.

J is TRBJ1-1 and V is TRBV12-3 or TRBV12-4; the D is unclear. The CDR3 loop spans 13 amino acids. The V end was cut by 1 base, the J end by 3 bases, with 6 bases between. CDR3 in amino acids: CASSLVHDTEAFF. The CDR3 bases are TGTGCCAGCAGTTTAGTCCATGACACTGAAGCTTTCTTT.

The V gene is TRBV9, the J gene TRBJ2-3; 10 bases fit TRBD1. The ends lost 0 bases at V and 1 base at J; junction bases unmatched: 2. This CDR3 is built from 16 residues. Germline V CDR1 and CDR2: SGDLS, YYNGEE. CDR3 in amino acids: CASSVAGTGGTDTQYF. The CDR3 region has the DNA TGTGCCAGCAGCGTAGCAGGGACAGGGGGCACAGATACGCAGTATTTT. Together with reference TRBV9 and TRBJ2-3, the CDR3 gives the full variable domain: DSGVTQTPKHLITATGQRVTLRCSPRSGDLSVYWYQQSLDQGLQFLIQYYNGEERAKGNILERFSAQQFPDLHSELNLSSLELGDSALYFCASSVAGTGGTDTQYFGPGTRLTVL.

The chain is built from TRBV28 and TRBJ1-4, with 7 bases fitting TRBD1. In germline, CDR1 is MDHEN, CDR2 SYDVKM. Trimming cost V 4 bases and J 5 bases; bases outside gene matches: 4. This CDR3 is 14 amino acids long. The CDR3 region has the DNA TGTGCCAGCAGTTACAGGGGCAGGAATGAAAAACTGTTTTTT. Translating it yields CASSYRGRNEKLFF.

The chain joins TRBV3-1 (or the pseudogene TRBV3-2) to TRBJ1-1, with D hard to call. V lost 0 bases and J lost 11, with 16 bases in between. There are 14 residues in the CDR3. Germline V CDR1 and CDR2: LGHDT, YNNKEL (reference sequence). CDR3 DNA: TGTGCCAGCAGCCAAGATCTCCTTTCTGGGGAGGCTTTCTTT. It is translated as CASSQDLLSGEAFF.

The chain combines TRBV13 with TRBJ2-5; D gene uncertain. This CDR3 contains 16 residues. V was pared by 5 bases and J by 0 bases, with 16 bases between. The germline gives CDR1 PRHDT, CDR2 FYEKMQ (reference sequence). The CDR3 sequence: CASSNMESADQETQYF. In nucleotides, the CDR3 is TGTGCCAGCAGCAACATGGAGTCCGCGGACCAAGAGACCCAGTACTTC.

The genes are TRBV7-2 and TRBJ2-7; possibly TRBD1 for D (7 bases). This CDR3 comprises 14 residues. Trimming removed 5 bases from V and 3 bases from J, with 14 bases in between. CDR1 is SGHTA, CDR2 FQGNSA, per germline. CDR3 region: CASSTQGGIYEQYF. The DNA of the CDR3 is TGTGCCAGCAGCACCCAGGGGGGCATCTACGAGCAGTACTTC.

The rearrangement joins TRBV7-9 to TRBJ1-1; no clear D gene. CDR3 size: 13 residues. V lost 2 bases, J lost 7 bases, and 11 bases lay in between. CDR1 SEHNR and CDR2 FQNEAQ come from the germline V gene (reference sequence). The CDR3 DNA reads as TGTGCCAGCAGCTTACCCCTTTCGGGTGAAGCTTTCTTT. Translation: CASSLPLSGEAFF.

The chain has TRBV7-9 and TRBJ1-3; tentatively, D is TRBD1 (6 bases). The V gene lost 6 bases and the J gene lost 5 bases, with 29 bases spanning the gap. This CDR3 comprises 19 residues. Germline V lookup: CDR1 SEHNR, CDR2 FQNEAQ (reference sequence). CDR3 in DNA: TGTGCCAGCAGTAAAAATATCCGGCGGGGGCAAGAGGGTAGAAACACCATATATTTT. It encodes CASSKNIRRGQEGRNTIYF.

The V and J genes are TRBV5-1 and TRBJ2-7, with a tentative D call TRBD2 (5 bases). The CDR3 loop spans 12 amino acids. V lost 5 bases to trimming and J lost 4 bases, with 10 bases between them. CDR1 is SGHRS and CDR2 is YFSETQ in the germline V gene. DNA of the CDR3: TGCGCCAGCAGAGAGGGTACTTACGAGCAGTACTTC. Translating gives CASREGTYEQYF.

On this clone: At one end, the junction sequence differs from germline, possibly due to a read error. The J gene is TRBJ2-1, the V gene TRBV5-1; 10 positions match TRBD1. The CDR3 covers 14 residues. Germline V gives CDR1 SGHRS, CDR2 YFSETQ. The CDR3 DNA sequence: TGCGCCAGCAGCCAATGGGTCGGGACAGGGGATTGGGTCTTC. Translated, it gives CASSQWVGTGDWVF.

The V call is TRBV7-7, the J call TRBJ2-5, with 8 bases that match TRBD2. Germline assignment: CDR1 SSHAT and CDR2 FNYEAQ (reference sequence). J gave up 1 base and V 4 bases, and 2 bases lay outside the gene matches. The CDR3 is 14 amino acids. For the CDR3, the DNA is TGTGCCAGCAGCTCCACTAGCGGCCAAGAGACCCAGTACTTC. Its protein product is CASSSTSGQETQYF.

This clone has more than one count but fewer than ten. CDR3 nucleotide sequence: TGTGCCAGCGGGGGGACTAGCAATCAGCCCCAGCATTTT. As protein: CASGGTSNQPQHF. V usage is TRBV5-5 and J usage is TRBJ1-5; tentatively, D is TRBD1 (5 bases). Between the trimmed V and J ends, which lost 7 bases and 0 bases, there was a span of 8 bases. From germline, CDR1 is SGHKS and CDR2 YYEKEE (reference sequence). CDR3 size: 13 residues.